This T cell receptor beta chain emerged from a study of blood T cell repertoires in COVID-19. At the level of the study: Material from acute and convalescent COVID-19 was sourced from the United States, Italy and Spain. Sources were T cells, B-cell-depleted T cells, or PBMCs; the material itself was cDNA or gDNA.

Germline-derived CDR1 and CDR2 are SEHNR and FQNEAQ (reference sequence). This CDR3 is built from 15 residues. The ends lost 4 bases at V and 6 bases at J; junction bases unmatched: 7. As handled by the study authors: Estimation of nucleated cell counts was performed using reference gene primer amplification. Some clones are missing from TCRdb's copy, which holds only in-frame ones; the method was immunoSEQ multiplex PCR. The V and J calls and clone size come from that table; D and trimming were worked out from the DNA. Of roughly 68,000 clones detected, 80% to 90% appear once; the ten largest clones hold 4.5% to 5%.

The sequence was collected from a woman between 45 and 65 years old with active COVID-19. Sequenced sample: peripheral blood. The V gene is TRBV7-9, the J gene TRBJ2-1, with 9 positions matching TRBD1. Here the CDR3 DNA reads TGTGCCAGCAGCTCCCGGGACAGGGCTACCAATGAGCAGTTCTTC. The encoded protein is CASSSRDRATNEQFF.